This T cell receptor (beta chain) was captured by sequencing in a study of regulatory T cells in long-lasting Graves disease. Overall study results and limits: Clonotypes that were public and shared totalled a few thousand in persistent patients versus around 1,000 in new patients.

V was clipped by 3 bases and J by 7 bases, with 10 bases between them. Germline V lookup: CDR1 MNHNS, CDR2 SASEGT. The CDR3 extends over 13 amino acids. This clonotype came up many times. Its antigen remains unknown. Through Arm-PCR of CDR3 regions and iRepertoire HTBI primers, TCR beta libraries were built. Via MiXCR, TCRdb re-called the multiplex PCR reads, giving one row per CDR3 protein. The sample has about 440,000 distinct CDR3 sequences; around 17% are singletons. Time point denoted: newly diagnosed GD, antithyroid drugs for less than 3 months. Generation of the TCR library employed RNA extracted from PBMCs. The same sample was also used in a study of T cells in Graves' hyperthyroidism and ophthalmopathy.

This clonotype was obtained from a woman younger than 30 with Graves disease. V and J are TRBV6-1 and TRBJ2-4; D remains unclear. The sample here was peripheral blood mononuclear cells (PBMCs), taken at new diagnosis, from a patient treated with antithyroid drugs. CDR3 in DNA: TGTGCCAGCAGTGAGACGGATCGGAACATTCAGTACTTC. Translated: CASSETDRNIQYF.